This T cell receptor (beta chain) is from a study of CD4 T cells in relation to SARS-CoV-2 and coronaviruses. The CDR3 covers 17 residues. V shed 4 bases, J shed 6 bases, and the junction held 8 bases outside the gene matches. Germline V gene data show CDR1 as SGHTA and CDR2 as FQGTGA. Study results and caveats: No crossreactivity against non-spike viral proteins was tested here. Samples before the pandemic and after infection were not matched within any donor.

In regard to this clone: The antigen is unknown.

CD4+ T cells from unexposed donors were obtained before the COVID-19 pandemic (2011-2018). CD4+ T cells were isolated from the cells after less than 13 days of culture. As cell numbers allowed, unexposed-donor CD4+ T cells faced SARS-CoV-2 S/N and four cold-coronavirus spikes. Cultures held 1.5 million to 2.5 million PBMCs per well with roughly 10 IU/ml IL-2. This table comes from immunoSEQ multiplex PCR, and its TCRdb copy is limited to in-frame clones, with some not included. Of 15,000 to 20,000 clones in the sample, 77% are singletons; the top ten hold around a quarter. Sequenced input: CD4+ T cells from PBMCs, cultured in vitro. The chain has TRBV7-3 and TRBJ2-1; 14 bases are a match to TRBD2. The TCR was taken from a human donor in good health. CDR3 coding DNA: TGTGCCAGCAGCTCGCTACCGGGACTAGCGGGAGTCAATGAGCAGTTCTTC. This encodes CASSSLPGLAGVNEQFF.